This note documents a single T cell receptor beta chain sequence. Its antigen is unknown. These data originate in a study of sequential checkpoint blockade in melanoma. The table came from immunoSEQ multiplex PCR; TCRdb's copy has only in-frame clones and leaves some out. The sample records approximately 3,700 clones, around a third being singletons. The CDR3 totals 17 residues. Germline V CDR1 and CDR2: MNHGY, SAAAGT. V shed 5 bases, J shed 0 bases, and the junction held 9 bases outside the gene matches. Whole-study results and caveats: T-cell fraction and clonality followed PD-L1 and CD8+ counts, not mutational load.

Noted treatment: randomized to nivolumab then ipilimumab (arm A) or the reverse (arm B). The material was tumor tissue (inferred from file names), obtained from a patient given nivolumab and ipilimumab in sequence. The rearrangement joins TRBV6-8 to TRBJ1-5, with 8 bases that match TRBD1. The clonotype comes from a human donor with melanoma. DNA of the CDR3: TGTGCCAGCAGTCAGGGGGCCGAGACCCTTAGCAATCAGCCCCAGCATTTT. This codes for CASSQGAETLSNQPQHF.